This TCR beta chain is from a study of blood T cell repertoires in COVID-19. Overall study: Samples of COVID-19 (acute and convalescent) were obtained from the United States, Italy and Spain. From T cells, B-cell-depleted T cells, or PBMCs came the material, which was cDNA or gDNA.

Germline V gene data show CDR1 as LGHDT and CDR2 as YNNKEL (reference sequence). The V and J ends lost 1 base and 2 bases, in that order; junction bases with no gene match: 2. There are 15 residues in the CDR3. In the source study's methods: From reference gene primer amplification, estimates of nucleated cell counts were derived. Profiled with immunoSEQ multiplex PCR; TCRdb holds only in-frame clones, not every one. D and trimming were read from the DNA, whereas the V and J calls and clone size are those reported in that table. The sample yields more than 350,000 clones, roughly 86% seen once. Patients at the Seattle site were enrolled during active infection and followed longitudinally.

The sequencing input was peripheral blood. This TCR was recovered from a woman in her thirties with COVID-19, enrolled during active disease. The rearrangement uses TRBV3-1 (or the pseudogene TRBV3-2) and TRBJ2-7, with 10 positions matching TRBD1. The CDR3 DNA reads as TGTGCCAGCAGCCAAGTCGGACAGGGGGCCTACGAGCAGTACTTC. Protein product: CASSQVGQGAYEQYF.